A selection of T cell receptor beta chains follows, all from one sample in a study of cytomegalovirus exposure and HLA in healthy donors. TCRdb's table, derived via immunoSEQ multiplex PCR, lists solely in-frame clones and lacks some. The repertoire has 71,000 or so clones, 94% of them found once; the top ten carry under 1.5%. The sample comprised PBMCs. Every receptor here comes from a man aged 18 to 29 in good health and CMV-seropositive. Each CDR3 is given with its conserved first and last residue. The order of the fields is V gene, D gene, clone size, J gene, CDR3 protein, CDR3 DNA. The D gene is left open where the match is weak. Clone size, where shown, is once, few, many, or a class for clones that have expanded.

TRBV4-1	.	.	TRBJ2-7	CASSLGGRSPLYEQYF	TGCGCCAGCAGCCTCGGCGGCCGCTCCCCGCTATACGAGCAGTACTTC
TRBV9	.	.	TRBJ2-1	CASSVEIMTEQFF	TGTGCCAGCAGCGTAGAAATCATGACAGAGCAGTTCTTC
TRBV18	TRBD1	.	TRBJ1-2	CASSPGQGDYGYTF	TGTGCCAGCTCACCGGGACAGGGGGACTATGGCTACACCTTC
TRBV14	.	few	TRBJ1-3	CASSEQMAPGNTIYF	TGTGCCAGCAGCGAACAGATGGCCCCTGGAAACACCATATATTTT
TRBV29-1	.	.	TRBJ1-1	CSVADGGFTEAFF	TGCAGCGTCGCCGATGGGGGGTTCACTGAAGCTTTCTTT
TRBV9	TRBD2	.	TRBJ2-1	CASSLGGGSYNEQFF	TGTGCCAGCAGCCTCGGCGGGGGCTCCTACAATGAGCAGTTCTTC
TRBV29-1	TRBD1	.	TRBJ2-1	CSVATGPSSYNEQFF	TGCAGCGTGGCGACAGGGCCCAGCTCCTACAATGAGCAGTTCTTC
TRBV6-1	TRBD1	.	TRBJ2-1	CAGRQGQSYNEQFF	TGTGCCGGCAGACAGGGTCAATCCTACAATGAGCAGTTCTTC
TRBV29-1	.	.	TRBJ1-4	CSVDARGGEKLFF	TGCAGCGTTGATGCCAGGGGTGGGGAAAAACTGTTTTTT
TRBV20-1	.	few	TRBJ2-3	CSASLSDTQYF	TGCAGTGCTAGCCTATCAGATACGCAGTATTTT
TRBV4-1	TRBD2	once	TRBJ2-1	CASSQNSGSSYNEQFF	TGCGCCAGCAGCCAAAATAGCGGGAGCTCCTACAATGAGCAGTTCTTC
TRBV7-2	.	.	TRBJ1-5	CASSLVGGGNQPQHF	TGTGCCAGCAGCTTAGTCGGGGGGGGAAATCAGCCCCAGCATTTT
TRBV18	TRBD1	once	TRBJ2-2	CASSPQGAGELFF	TGTGCCAGCTCGCCACAGGGGGCCGGGGAGCTGTTTTTT
TRBV15	.	.	TRBJ2-1	CATSRDTGNSYNEQFF	TGTGCCACCAGCAGAGATACGGGTAACTCCTACAATGAGCAGTTCTTC
TRBV2	.	.	TRBJ2-6	CASRRTASGANVLTF	TGTGCCAGCAGGAGGACAGCCTCTGGGGCCAACGTCCTGACTTTC
TRBV9	.	.	TRBJ2-3	CASSVEPQGGGIDTQYF	TGTGCCAGCAGCGTAGAGCCCCAGGGGGGAGGAATTGATACGCAGTATTTT
TRBV4-2	TRBD1	.	TRBJ2-7	CASSQGGQVPFEQYF	TGTGCCAGCAGCCAAGGAGGACAGGTACCGTTCGAGCAGTACTTC
TRBV7-2	.	.	TRBJ1-2	CASSLRAVPGRGYTF	TGTGCCAGCAGCTTACGGGCAGTCCCGGGGAGGGGCTACACCTTC
TRBV28	TRBD2	.	TRBJ2-3	CASSLAGADTQYF	TGTGCCAGCAGTCTAGCGGGAGCGGATACGCAGTATTTT
TRBV9	TRBD2	.	TRBJ2-3	CASSVGLWAGGADTQYF	TGTGCCAGCAGCGTAGGTTTGTGGGCGGGGGGGGCAGATACGCAGTATTTT
TRBV30	.	once	TRBJ1-2	CAWSQTGYGYTF	TGTGCCTGGAGCCAGACAGGCTATGGCTACACCTTC
TRBV2	TRBD2	.	TRBJ2-7	CASRPGLAGYEQYF	TGTGCCAGCAGACCGGGACTAGCGGGTTACGAGCAGTACTTC
TRBV7-6	.	.	TRBJ2-3	CASSLAQPGTYTDTQYF	TGTGCCAGCAGCTTAGCGCAGCCGGGGACTTACACAGATACGCAGTATTTT
TRBV2	TRBD2	.	TRBJ2-7	CASSDLGGGAARREQYF	TGTGCCAGCAGTGACCTGGGGGGAGGGGCCGCACGTAGGGAGCAGTACTTC
TRBV5-4	TRBD2	few	TRBJ2-3	CASSWGLAGSTDTQYF	TGTGCCAGCAGCTGGGGACTAGCGGGGAGCACAGATACGCAGTATTTT
TRBV6-5	TRBD2	once	TRBJ2-2	CASSYDPSGRVGELFF	TGTGCCAGCAGTTACGACCCTAGCGGGAGGGTCGGGGAGCTGTTTTTT
TRBV7-6	.	.	TRBJ2-3	CASSLDRGDTQYF	TGTGCCAGCAGCTTAGATCGGGGAGATACGCAGTATTTT
TRBV15	.	.	TRBJ1-4	CATRGQGFGEKLFF	TGTGCCACCAGGGGCCAGGGGTTTGGGGAAAAACTGTTTTTT
TRBV4-1	.	.	TRBJ1-4	CASSQETVKGEKLFF	TGCGCCAGCAGCCAAGAGACGGTAAAGGGGGAAAAACTGTTTTTT
TRBV11-2	TRBD1	.	TRBJ2-3	CASSPGTGSLVDTQYF	TGTGCCAGCAGCCCAGGGACAGGATCATTGGTTGATACGCAGTATTTT
TRBV2	.	.	TRBJ2-5	CASTEWGVETQYF	TGTGCCAGCACTGAGTGGGGAGTGGAGACCCAGTACTTC
TRBV6-1	TRBD1	.	TRBJ1-5	CASQPGQGTNQPQHF	TGTGCCAGCCAGCCCGGACAGGGAACTAATCAGCCCCAGCATTTT
TRBV15	.	.	TRBJ2-7	CATRSQDGYEQYF	TGTGCCACCAGGTCACAGGATGGGTACGAGCAGTACTTC
TRBV4-1	TRBD1	.	TRBJ2-2	CASSQEGTGTKLFF	TGCGCCAGCAGCCAAGAGGGGACAGGGACGAAACTGTTTTTT
TRBV6-1	TRBD1	once	TRBJ2-7	CASSVMTGRQYF	TGTGCCAGCAGTGTAATGACAGGGCGGCAGTACTTC
TRBV4-1	.	once	TRBJ1-1	CASSTDGTYPEAFF	TGCGCCAGCAGCACTGACGGGACATATCCTGAAGCTTTCTTT
TRBV28	.	.	TRBJ1-2	CASSFARGMGNGYTF	TGTGCCAGCAGTTTCGCCAGGGGAATGGGGAATGGCTACACCTTC
TRBV11-3	.	.	TRBJ2-7	CASSRTALGEQYF	TGTGCCAGCAGCCGGACAGCCCTGGGGGAGCAGTACTTC
TRBV7-2	.	.	TRBJ2-1	CASSFGGLDSYNEQFF	TGTGCCAGCAGCTTCGGCGGTTTGGACTCCTACAATGAGCAGTTCTTC
TRBV9	.	.	TRBJ1-1	CASSVAGMGGADLMNTEAFF	TGTGCCAGCAGCGTAGCGGGAATGGGGGGGGCCGATCTCATGAACACTGAAGCTTTCTTT
TRBV9	TRBD1	.	TRBJ1-4	CASNQGANEKLFF	TGTGCCAGCAACCAGGGGGCTAATGAAAAACTGTTTTTT
TRBV7-2	TRBD1	.	TRBJ2-6	CASSQTGTVNSGANVLTF	TGTGCCAGCAGCCAAACCGGGACAGTAAACTCTGGGGCCAACGTCCTGACTTTC
TRBV2	.	.	TRBJ1-1	CASSVQGGRNTEAFF	TGTGCCAGCAGTGTACAGGGAGGGAGGAACACTGAAGCTTTCTTT
TRBV6-5	.	.	TRBJ1-1	CASSYAGRTEAFF	TGTGCCAGCAGTTACGCGGGTCGGACTGAAGCTTTCTTT
TRBV19	TRBD1	.	TRBJ1-1	CASSSRDRGVEAFF	TGTGCCAGTAGTTCCCGGGACAGGGGGGTTGAAGCTTTCTTT